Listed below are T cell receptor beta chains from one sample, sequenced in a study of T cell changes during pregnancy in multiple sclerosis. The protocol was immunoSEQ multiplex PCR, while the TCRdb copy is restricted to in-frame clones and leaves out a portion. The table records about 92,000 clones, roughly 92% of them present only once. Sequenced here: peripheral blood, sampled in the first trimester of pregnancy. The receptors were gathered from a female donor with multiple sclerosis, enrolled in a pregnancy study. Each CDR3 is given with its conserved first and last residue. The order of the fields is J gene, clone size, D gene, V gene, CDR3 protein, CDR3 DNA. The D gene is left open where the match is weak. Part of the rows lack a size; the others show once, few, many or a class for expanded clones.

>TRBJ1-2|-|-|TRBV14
CASSQFRLGRGDYGYTF
TGTGCCAGCAGCCAGTTCCGGTTGGGCAGGGGAGACTATGGCTACACCTTC
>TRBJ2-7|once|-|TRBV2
CASSVENEQYF
TGTGCCAGCAGTGTGGAGAACGAGCAGTACTTC
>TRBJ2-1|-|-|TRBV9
CASSVGGRGNEQFF
TGTGCCAGCAGCGTAGGTGGGAGAGGGAATGAGCAGTTCTTC
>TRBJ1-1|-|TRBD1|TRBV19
CASSILSGAGTGMNTEAFF
TGTGCCAGTAGTATTCTGTCTGGGGCAGGGACAGGCATGAACACTGAAGCTTTCTTT
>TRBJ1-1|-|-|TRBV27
CASSLSSLAGEAFF
TGTGCCAGCAGTTTATCTAGTCTGGCGGGTGAAGCTTTCTTT
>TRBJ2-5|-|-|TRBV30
CAWSLATGLETQYF
TGTGCCTGGAGTCTGGCCACAGGTTTAGAGACCCAGTACTTC
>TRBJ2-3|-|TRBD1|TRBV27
CASNLLGQGPDTQYF
TGTGCCAGCAACCTGCTGGGACAGGGACCAGATACGCAGTATTTT
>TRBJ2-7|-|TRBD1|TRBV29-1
CSVGDRGYEQYF
TGCAGCGTTGGCGACAGGGGTTACGAGCAGTACTTC
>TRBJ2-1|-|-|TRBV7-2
CASSLVVRDEQFF
TGTGCCAGCAGCTTAGTTGTTCGCGATGAGCAGTTCTTC
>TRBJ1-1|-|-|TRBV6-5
CASIFSTGGVSEAFF
TGTGCCAGCATCTTTTCGACGGGAGGGGTCTCTGAAGCTTTCTTT
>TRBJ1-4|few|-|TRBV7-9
CASSSYTGHEKLFF
TGTGCCAGCAGCTCCTATACAGGGCATGAAAAACTGTTTTTT
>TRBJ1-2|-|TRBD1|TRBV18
CASSLRQGQGAGYTF
TGTGCCAGCTCACTACGTCAAGGACAGGGTGCTGGCTACACCTTC
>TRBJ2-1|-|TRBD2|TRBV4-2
CASSQVTSGSATRNEQFF
TGTGCCAGCAGCCAAGTGACTAGCGGGAGTGCCACCCGGAATGAGCAGTTCTTC
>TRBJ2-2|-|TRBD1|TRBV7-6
CASSPETGSIAGELFF
TGTGCCAGCAGCCCCGAGACAGGGTCGATCGCCGGGGAGCTGTTTTTT
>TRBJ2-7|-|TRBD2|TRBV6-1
CASRTSGSNEQYF
TGTGCCAGCAGGACTAGCGGGAGCAACGAGCAGTACTTC
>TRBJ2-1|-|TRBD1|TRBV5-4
CASSLVRTGSNEQFF
TGTGCCAGCAGCTTGGTAAGGACAGGGTCAAATGAGCAGTTCTTC
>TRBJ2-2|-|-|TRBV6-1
CASSRAGTGELFF
TGTGCCAGCAGCCGGGCGGGGACCGGGGAGCTGTTTTTT
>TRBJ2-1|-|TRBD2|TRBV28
CASSWSSGTSLNEQFF
TGTGCCAGCAGTTGGAGCTCCGGGACTAGTCTCAATGAGCAGTTCTTC
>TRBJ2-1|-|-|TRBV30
CAWSLARWNEQFF
TGTGCCTGGAGCCTTGCTAGGTGGAATGAGCAGTTCTTC
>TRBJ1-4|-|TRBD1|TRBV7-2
CASRRTGGGLATNEKLFF
TGTGCCAGCAGACGAACAGGGGGTGGGCTCGCCACTAATGAAAAACTGTTTTTT
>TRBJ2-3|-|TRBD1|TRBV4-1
CASSFTQGATDTQYF
TGCGCCAGCAGCTTTACTCAGGGGGCCACAGATACGCAGTATTTT
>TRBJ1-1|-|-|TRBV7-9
CASSLGLGLLNTEAFF
TGTGCCAGCAGCTTAGGTTTGGGACTGCTGAACACTGAAGCTTTCTTT
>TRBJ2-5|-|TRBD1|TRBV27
CASSSGTGARRETQYF
TGTGCCAGCAGTTCCGGGACAGGGGCGAGGAGGGAGACCCAGTACTTC
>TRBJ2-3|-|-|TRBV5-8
CASSLAGPGADTQYF
TGTGCCAGCAGCTTGGCCGGGCCGGGGGCAGATACGCAGTATTTT
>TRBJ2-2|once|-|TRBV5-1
CASSLGQSYTGELFF
TGCGCCAGCAGCTTGGGACAGTCTTACACCGGGGAGCTGTTTTTT
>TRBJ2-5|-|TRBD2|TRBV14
CASSQMAGAQETQYF
TGTGCCAGCAGCCAGATGGCGGGAGCCCAAGAGACCCAGTACTTC
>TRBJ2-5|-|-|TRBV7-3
CASSFRGQETQYF
TGTGCCAGCAGCTTTCGGGGGCAAGAGACCCAGTACTTC
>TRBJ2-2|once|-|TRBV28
CASSFVRGTNTGELFF
TGTGCCAGCAGTTTTGTTAGGGGGACAAACACCGGGGAGCTGTTTTTT
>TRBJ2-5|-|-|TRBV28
CASSLPLAQETQYF
TGTGCCAGCAGTTTACCCCTAGCTCAAGAGACCCAGTACTTC
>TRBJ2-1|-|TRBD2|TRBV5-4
CASSGGRASGISYNEQFF
TGTGCCAGCAGCGGGGGGAGGGCTAGCGGAATCTCCTACAATGAGCAGTTCTTC
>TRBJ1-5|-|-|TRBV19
CASSISPELQPQHF
TGTGCCAGTAGTATATCACCGGAGTTGCAGCCCCAGCATTTT
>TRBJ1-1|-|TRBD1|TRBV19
CASSINGWGQLNTEAFF
TGTGCCAGTAGTATAAACGGGTGGGGACAGCTAAACACTGAAGCTTTCTTT
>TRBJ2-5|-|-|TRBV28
CASSHPGWRGETQYF
TGTGCCAGCAGCCACCCGGGATGGAGGGGAGAGACCCAGTACTTC
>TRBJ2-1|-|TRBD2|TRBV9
CASSVIAGVGNLNEQFF
TGTGCCAGCAGCGTAATAGCGGGAGTGGGAAACCTCAATGAGCAGTTCTTC
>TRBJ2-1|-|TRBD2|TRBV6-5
CASSPLAGGQEQFF
TGTGCCAGCAGTCCCCTAGCGGGAGGACAAGAGCAGTTCTTC
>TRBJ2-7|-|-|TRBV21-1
CASSNVAGEGYEQYF
TGTGCCAGCAGCAACGTAGCGGGGGAGGGCTACGAGCAGTACTTC
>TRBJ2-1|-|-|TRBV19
CASSWAARSYNEQFF
TGTGCCAGTAGTTGGGCAGCTCGTTCCTACAATGAGCAGTTCTTC